This T cell receptor (beta chain) was sequenced for a study of CD8 T cells in ankylosing spondylitis. The ends were cut back, 4 bases at V and 4 bases at J, with 15 bases in the middle. Germline CDR1 and CDR2: SGHRS and YFSETQ. This CDR3 has 15 amino acids. From the 5' RACE reads, TCRdb called clonotypes with MiXCR, one entry per CDR3 protein. This table has about 130,000 distinct CDR3 sequences, over 9.5% appearing once. Ten or more counts support this clonotype. Sequencing was done on a sample of blood, either unsorted or a sorted T cell fraction (not recorded which). The receptor comes from a female donor with ankylosing spondylitis or in good health (not recorded which). The chain has TRBV5-1 and TRBJ1-3; D possibly corresponds to TRBD1 (6 bases). CDR3 coding DNA: TGCGCCAGCAGCCCCCGGGGGGGCAGGGGAAACACCATATATTTT. Translation: CASSPRGGRGNTIYF.